A selection of T cell receptor beta chains follows, all from one sample in a study of blood T cell repertoires in COVID-19. Measured with immunoSEQ multiplex PCR; TCRdb has only the in-frame clones, and not every one. Here the sample spans 110,000 or so clones, about 85% being singletons. The sample was peripheral blood. The receptors were gathered from a man aged 45-65 years with acute or convalescent COVID-19. Both conserved end residues are part of each CDR3. The size field is filled for only some rows; it gives once, few, many or a size class.

CDR3 protein,J gene,clone size,V gene
CASSSPGQGIDEQYF,TRBJ2-7,-,TRBV5-1
CASSVGSFSGSIDEQFF,TRBJ2-1,-,TRBV9
CASSLPGQNEQFF,TRBJ2-1,-,TRBV4-1
CSVVRTGTSGTFPFF,TRBJ2-1,-,TRBV29-1
CASSFTGGGQPQHF,TRBJ1-5,-,TRBV19
CASSWLPGLANYEQYF,TRBJ2-7,-,TRBV5-1
CASSRESTDTQYF,TRBJ2-3,-,TRBV2
CAWSVSTYRGTYEQYF,TRBJ2-7,-,TRBV30
CASNSGRYDTQYF,TRBJ2-3,-,TRBV19
CASSQGDSAGLKRNEQYF,TRBJ2-7,few,TRBV3-1/TRBV3-2
CASSLLSGREAYNEQFF,TRBJ2-1,-,TRBV7-9
CASSLRGVPFLTEAFF,TRBJ1-1,-,TRBV19
CASSSTSAAYEQYF,TRBJ2-7,-,TRBV27
CASSREAGGWSDTQYF,TRBJ2-3,-,TRBV3-1/TRBV3-2
CASSSYRGRAEAFF,TRBJ1-1,once,TRBV11-3
CASSLQASTGELFF,TRBJ2-2,once,TRBV5-1
CACNRGPSYNEQFF,TRBJ2-1,-,TRBV30
CASSHDRVYEQYF,TRBJ2-7,-,TRBV7-9
CASSHHRTSENIQYF,TRBJ2-4,-,TRBV4-2
CASWGTANTGELFF,TRBJ2-2,-,TRBV27
CASSQGQNNQPQHF,TRBJ1-5,once,TRBV5-6
CASSPSQVPFEAFF,TRBJ1-1,once,TRBV9
CASSLSGTSGGGDTQYF,TRBJ2-3,many,TRBV11-2
CASSYWDRGWETQYF,TRBJ2-5,-,TRBV6-5
CASSDAGGYGYTF,TRBJ1-2,-,TRBV6-4
CAISVTGGNYEQYF,TRBJ2-7,-,TRBV10-3
CASSLTGVNTEAFF,TRBJ1-1,-,TRBV7-9
CASSQETPTNYAGGSYEQYF,TRBJ2-7,-,TRBV14
CASSLGQREKLFF,TRBJ1-4,-,TRBV5-1
CASSSRDRDPGELFF,TRBJ2-2,once,TRBV5-1
CASSPNRQGLHEQYF,TRBJ2-7,-,TRBV7-6
CASRYTGQAQDTIYF,TRBJ1-3,-,TRBV5-1
CASSLGQRNEQFF,TRBJ2-1,-,TRBV5-1